Below, 11 T cell receptor beta chains from the same sample are listed, as sequenced in a study of blood T cell repertoires in COVID-19. The protocol was immunoSEQ multiplex PCR, while the TCRdb copy is restricted to in-frame clones and leaves out a portion. Altogether under 400,000 clones are present, approximately 89% being singletons, with the ten largest covering about 10%. Sequenced input: peripheral blood. Receptors were obtained from a woman aged 25 to 39 with COVID-19, enrolled during active disease.

The chain carries TRBV4-1 and TRBJ2-7; TRBD1 is a possible D gene (5 bases). The CDR3 covers 16 residues. CDR1 is MGHRA and CDR2 is YSYEKL in the germline V gene. V lost 0 bases and J lost 3, with 15 bases in between. The CDR3 is CASSQESPRGYYEQYF. CDR3 sequence (DNA): TGCGCCAGCAGCCAAGAATCCCCTAGGGGCTACTACGAGCAGTACTTC.

V and J are TRBV7-9 and TRBJ2-4; TRBD2 might be the D (5 bases). Germline lookup yields CDR1 SEHNR and CDR2 FQNEAQ (reference sequence). There are 15 residues in the CDR3. Deletions cut 4 bases from V and 6 bases from J, with 16 bases between. This CDR3 is CASSSLGPLSNIQYF. Here the CDR3 DNA reads TGTGCCAGCAGCTCACTAGGACCTTTATCAAACATTCAGTACTTC.

This clone was detected once. This rearrangement joins TRBV7-2 to TRBJ2-5; 7 positions match TRBD1. This CDR3 spans 14 amino acids. V shed 3 bases, J shed 5 bases, and the junction held 6 bases outside the gene matches. Germline CDR1 reads SGHTA; CDR2 reads FQGNSA. The CDR3 bases are TGTGCCAGCAGCTTCCCGACAGGGTCGGAGACCCAGTACTTC. This codes for CASSFPTGSETQYF.

The chain couples TRBV15 to TRBJ2-6; 7 nucleotides match TRBD1. This CDR3 comprises 16 residues. V dropped 2 bases and J dropped 4; count of bases not matched to a gene: 5. In germline, CDR1 is LNHNV, CDR2 YYDKDF (reference sequence). The CDR3 loop is CATSRRTGSGANVLTF. CDR3 nucleotides: TGTGCCACCAGCAGAAGGACAGGCTCGGGGGCCAACGTCCTGACTTTC.

The CDR3 region is CASSPEGAGVGEQYF. The DNA for the CDR3 is TGTGCCAGCAGTCCCGAAGGAGCGGGAGTGGGCGAGCAGTACTTC. V usage is TRBV6-4 and J usage is TRBJ2-7; 8 nucleotides align to TRBD2. Germline V gene data show CDR1 as MRHNA and CDR2 as SNTAGT. J gave up 6 bases and V 5 bases, and 12 bases lay outside the gene matches. This CDR3 has 15 amino acids.

The chain links TRBV9 to TRBJ1-5; a weak D match, TRBD1 (6 bases). From germline, CDR1 is SGDLS and CDR2 YYNGEE. Trimming shortened V by 0 bases and J by 2 bases, and 18 bases separated the two germline ends. This CDR3 comprises 18 residues. The CDR3 is CASSVVWGGRGGNQPQHF. The CDR3 DNA follows: TGTGCCAGCAGCGTAGTTTGGGGGGGCAGGGGAGGCAATCAGCCCCAGCATTTT.

The chain combines TRBV27 with TRBJ2-2; 7 nucleotides align to TRBD2. The CDR3 spans 16 residues. V lost 6 bases, J lost 7 bases, and 14 bases stayed unmatched. The V gene's germline CDR1 is MNHEY and CDR2 SMNVEV (reference sequence). DNA for the CDR3: TGTGCCAGCAGGACCCTGAGGGAGGGTCTATTCGGGGAGCTGTTTTTT. This sequence encodes CASRTLREGLFGELFF.

The rearrangement joins TRBV3-1 (or the pseudogene TRBV3-2) to TRBJ2-7, with D possibly being TRBD2 (7 bases). With 4 bases removed from V and 11 bases from J, the gap between germline ends came to 15 bases. Per the germline V gene, CDR1 is LGHDT and CDR2 is YNNKEL (reference sequence). The CDR3 sequence is 12 residues long. The CDR3 DNA sequence: TGTGCCAGCAGCCTTGGGGGGGGGCAGGAGTACTTC. This sequence encodes CASSLGGGQEYF.

This chain links TRBV27 with TRBJ2-5; D perhaps matches TRBD2 (7 bases). The CDR3 runs 13 residues. The V and J ends lost 4 bases and 5 bases respectively, with 11 bases between them. Germline V gene data show CDR1 as MNHEY and CDR2 as SMNVEV (reference sequence). The CDR3 spells CASSWTRGETQYF. CDR3 coding DNA: TGTGCCAGCAGTTGGACTAGGGGGGAGACCCAGTACTTC.

The chain is built from TRBV30 and TRBJ1-1, with D possibly being TRBD1 (6 bases). Germline V gene lookup returns CDR1 GTSNPN and CDR2 SVGIG (reference sequence). V gave up 4 bases and J gave up 3 bases, with 6 bases separating them. This CDR3 has 11 amino acids. DNA for the CDR3: TGTGCCTGGACAGGGGACACTGAAGCTTTCTTT. It translates to CAWTGDTEAFF.

The chain is built from TRBV19 and TRBJ1-1, with D possibly matching TRBD1 (5 bases). V lost 3 bases to trimming and J lost 1 base, with 9 bases between them. The germline gives CDR1 LNHDA, CDR2 SQIVND (reference sequence). There are 14 residues in the CDR3. The CDR3 region has the DNA TGTGCCAGTAGTATCCGTGGACAGAACACTGAAGCTTTCTTT. It codes for CASSIRGQNTEAFF. Looking up the rest from reference TRBV19 and TRBJ1-1 gives the full variable domain: DGGITQSPKYLFRKEGQNVTLSCEQNLNHDAMYWYRQDPGQGLRLIYYSQIVNDFQKGDIAEGYSVSREKKESFPLTVTSAQKNPTAFYLCASSIRGQNTEAFFGQGTRLTVV.